Listed below are T cell receptor beta chains from one sample, sequenced in a study of T cells in Graves' hyperthyroidism and ophthalmopathy. TCRdb reprocessed the multiplex PCR reads with MiXCR, giving one entry per CDR3 protein. The data show about 620,000 distinct CDR3 sequences, with around 15% seen just once and 3.8% held by the top ten. The material sequenced was blood. These receptor sequences come from a woman aged 30 to 39 with Graves' hyperthyroidism. Both conserved end residues are part of each CDR3. Each record gives: V gene, CDR3 length, CDR3 protein.

TRBV20-1	12	CSANDYTDTQYF
TRBV12-3/TRBV12-4	16	CASRGGTVKMNTEAFF
TRBV5-1	11	CASSTSGIAFF
TRBV28	15	CASSLRGEPLYEQYF
TRBV6-5	15	CASSYSLQTNTEAFF
TRBV11-2	16	CASSPLTALGRETQYF
TRBV20-1	13	CSARYTGAGELFF
TRBV10-2	14	CASSEFRDIYGYTF
TRBV19	14	CASTPRAFGHEQYF
TRBV18	16	CASSPPDSLSYNEQFF
TRBV12-3/TRBV12-4	17	CASSSGTVPGSYNEQFF
TRBV5-1	13	CASGPEVDYGYTF
TRBV28	16	CASRRPGGGGPRELFF
TRBV19	15	CASSMGTGGYNEQYF
TRBV30	15	CAWKSYNPGANVLTF
TRBV7-2	15	CASSSAGTGAYEQYF
TRBV5-1	15	CASSLSGGGMDGYTF
TRBV11-2	12	CASSLDPLTQYF
TRBV7-6	13	CASSFTGELEQYF
TRBV20-1	15	CSAQGRVSGANVLTF
TRBV28	16	CASRPLDRGGYNEQFF
TRBV5-1	15	CASSFRGQGYNEQFF
TRBV6-2/TRBV6-3	14	CASSQTSVTETQYF